Each of the 4 T cell receptor beta chains below was sequenced from the same sample in a study of T cell responses to AZD1222 COVID-19 vaccine. Sequencing was performed with immunoSEQ multiplex PCR; in TCRdb, only in-frame clones are kept and a portion is missing. The sample consists of approximately 90,000 clones, just over 85% of them appearing once. Specimen: peripheral blood, collected on day 0 of AZD1222 vaccination. Receptors were obtained from an adult in good health.

This rearrangement joins TRBV30 to TRBJ2-3, with 13 nucleotides matching TRBD2. Per germline, CDR1 GTSNPN and CDR2 SVGIG (reference sequence). The CDR3 runs 15 residues. V lost 3 bases to trimming and J lost 3 bases; unmatched junction nucleotides: 3. The CDR3 bases are TGTGCCTGGAGACTAGCGGGAGGGCAAACAGATACGCAGTATTTT. The encoded protein is CAWRLAGGQTDTQYF.

This rearrangement joins TRBV5-4 to TRBJ2-3; D is perhaps TRBD1 (5 bases). The length of the CDR3 is 15 residues. V gave up 0 bases and J gave up 2 bases, with 10 bases separating them. The germline V gene encodes CDR1 SGHNT and CDR2 YYREEE (reference sequence). DNA of the CDR3: TGTGCCAGCAGCTTGGATCAGGGCTACACAGATACGCAGTATTTT. Protein sequence: CASSLDQGYTDTQYF. The entire variable domain, with the rest obtained from reference TRBV5-4 and TRBJ2-3, is as follows: ETGVTQSPTHLIKTRGQQVTLRCSSQSGHNTVSWYQQALGQGPQFIFQYYREEENGRGNFPPRFSGLQFPNYSSELNVNALELDDSALYLCASSLDQGYTDTQYFGPGTRLTVL.

This clone was picked up a small number of times. The chain joins TRBV28 to TRBJ1-2, with D possibly TRBD1 on 5 matching bases. V was pared by 7 bases and J by 3 bases, with 12 bases between. Germline CDR1 and CDR2: MDHEN and SYDVKM. CDR3 length: 13 residues. The CDR3 protein is CASISGTHYGYTF. The CDR3 nucleotides are TGTGCCAGCATTTCAGGGACTCACTATGGCTACACCTTC.

The chain is built from TRBV7-2 and TRBJ1-4; 8 bases align to TRBD1. Germline V gives CDR1 SGHTA, CDR2 FQGNSA. Trimming took 1 base from V and 7 from J; bases not matched to a gene: 5. The CDR3 consists of 15 residues. As DNA, the CDR3 is TGTGCCAGCAGCTTAGGTCGGACAGGGAGTGAAAAACTGTTTTTT. It encodes CASSLGRTGSEKLFF.